This is a list of T cell receptor beta chains from one sample in a study of blood T cell repertoires in COVID-19. Clones were read by immunoSEQ multiplex PCR, and TCRdb kept only the in-frame ones, dropping some. The sample lists a few hundred thousand clones, 80% to 90% occurring once. Sequenced material: PBMCs or T cells enriched from blood (not recorded which). The receptors were gathered from a young woman in a cohort exposed to, infected with or recovered from COVID-19 (not recorded which). The CDR3 runs from the conserved cysteine through the conserved F or W. The order of the fields is D gene, J gene, clone size, V gene, CDR3 protein, CDR3 DNA. A D gene is named only where the DNA matches it firmly. Part of the rows lack a size; the others show once, few, many or a class for expanded clones.

D: TRBD1; J: TRBJ1-1; size: NA; V: TRBV7-9; CDR3: CLLLRGQGANTEAFF; DNA: TGTTTACTTTTAAGGGGACAGGGCGCGAACACTGAAGCTTTCTTT
D: NA; J: TRBJ1-6; size: NA; V: TRBV27; CDR3: CASTSGMSYNSPLHF; DNA: TGTGCCAGCACCTCCGGGATGTCCTATAATTCACCCCTCCACTTT
D: TRBD2; J: TRBJ2-3; size: NA; V: TRBV6-5; CDR3: CASSSKRESSTDTQYF; DNA: TGTGCCAGCAGTTCTAAGCGGGAATCGAGCACAGATACGCAGTATTTT
D: TRBD1; J: TRBJ2-5; size: NA; V: TRBV5-1; CDR3: CASSLARSPTGGETQYF; DNA: TGCGCCAGCAGCTTGGCCCGAAGTCCCACAGGGGGAGAGACCCAGTACTTC
D: NA; J: TRBJ2-4; size: NA; V: TRBV6-2/TRBV6-3; CDR3: CASSYGGAKNIQYF; DNA: TGTGCCAGCAGTTACGGGGGGGCCAAAAACATTCAGTACTTC
D: NA; J: TRBJ1-1; size: NA; V: TRBV15; CDR3: CATRGRFNTEAFF; DNA: TGTGCCACCAGGGGCAGGTTTAACACTGAAGCTTTCTTT
D: NA; J: TRBJ1-2; size: NA; V: TRBV4-1; CDR3: CASSQDPGHDYGYTF; DNA: TGCGCCAGCAGCCAAGATCCCGGACACGACTATGGCTACACCTTC
D: TRBD1; J: TRBJ1-1; size: NA; V: TRBV11-2; CDR3: CASSPSGQGIFDTEAFF; DNA: TGTGCCAGCAGCCCGTCGGGACAGGGCATTTTCGACACTGAAGCTTTCTTT
D: NA; J: TRBJ1-2; size: NA; V: TRBV28; CDR3: CASSLNRERHGYTF; DNA: TGTGCCAGCAGTTTAAACAGGGAGAGGCATGGCTACACCTTC
D: NA; J: TRBJ1-5; size: NA; V: TRBV24-1; CDR3: CATSDYQGQPQHF; DNA: TGTGCCACCAGTGACTATCAGGGACAGCCCCAGCATTTT
D: NA; J: TRBJ1-1; size: NA; V: TRBV4-1; CDR3: CASSQDLNLPGTEAFF; DNA: TGCGCCAGCAGCCAAGATTTAAACCTACCGGGCACTGAAGCTTTCTTT
D: NA; J: TRBJ2-2; size: NA; V: TRBV7-8; CDR3: CASSFYQGPGELFF; DNA: TGTGCCAGCAGCTTCTATCAGGGGCCCGGGGAGCTGTTTTTT
D: NA; J: TRBJ1-6; size: NA; V: TRBV4-1; CDR3: CASSQSNRRGGNSPLHF; DNA: TGCGCCAGCAGCCAAAGTAATCGGAGGGGAGGTAATTCACCCCTCCACTTT
D: NA; J: TRBJ2-7; size: NA; V: TRBV3-1/TRBV3-2; CDR3: CASSHGTSSYEQYF; DNA: TGTGCCAGCAGCCACGGGACTTCTAGCTACGAGCAGTACTTC
D: NA; J: TRBJ1-5; size: once; V: TRBV19; CDR3: CASTLIGGLENQPQHF; DNA: TGTGCCAGTACCCTTATAGGGGGTTTGGAGAATCAGCCCCAGCATTTT
D: NA; J: TRBJ2-1; size: NA; V: TRBV7-6; CDR3: CASSRWANVGHNEQFF; DNA: TGTGCCAGCAGTCGCTGGGCTAATGTGGGTCACAATGAGCAGTTCTTC
D: NA; J: TRBJ2-2; size: NA; V: TRBV2; CDR3: CASRPDRMNTGELFF; DNA: TGTGCCAGCAGACCCGACAGGATGAACACCGGGGAGCTGTTTTTT
D: NA; J: TRBJ1-2; size: NA; V: TRBV6-5; CDR3: CASKMTGTNYGYTF; DNA: TGTGCCAGCAAAATGACAGGCACAAACTATGGCTACACCTTC
D: NA; J: TRBJ2-2; size: once; V: TRBV21-1; CDR3: CASSKVKRGSTGELFF; DNA: TGTGCCAGCAGCAAAGTGAAGCGGGGAAGCACCGGGGAGCTGTTTTTT
D: NA; J: TRBJ2-7; size: NA; V: TRBV15; CDR3: CATSRDGYEQYF; DNA: TGTGCCACCAGCAGAGACGGGTACGAGCAGTACTTC
D: NA; J: TRBJ2-1; size: NA; V: TRBV28; CDR3: CASSFTVSYNEQFF; DNA: TGTGCCAGCAGTTTCACAGTGTCCTACAATGAGCAGTTCTTC
D: TRBD1; J: TRBJ2-3; size: NA; V: TRBV3-1/TRBV3-2; CDR3: CASSQGQGSDTQYF; DNA: TGTGCCAGCAGCCAGGGACAGGGGTCAGATACGCAGTATTTT
D: NA; J: TRBJ1-4; size: NA; V: TRBV5-6; CDR3: CASSLVGALGEKLFF; DNA: TGTGCCAGCAGCTTGGTGGGGGCCCTAGGTGAAAAACTGTTTTTT
D: NA; J: TRBJ2-2; size: NA; V: TRBV7-6; CDR3: CASSPSNQGGPGELFF; DNA: TGTGCCAGCAGCCCATCTAACCAGGGAGGACCCGGGGAGCTGTTTTTT
D: NA; J: TRBJ1-6; size: NA; V: TRBV11-2; CDR3: CASSGGLGGSNSPLHF; DNA: TGTGCCAGCAGCGGCGGGCTGGGGGGGTCGAATTCACCCCTCCACTTT
D: NA; J: TRBJ1-1; size: NA; V: TRBV5-1; CDR3: CASSLGIAEAFF; DNA: TGCGCCAGCAGCTTGGGAATAGCTGAAGCTTTCTTT
D: NA; J: TRBJ2-7; size: NA; V: TRBV4-1; CDR3: CASSLSRPGYEQYF; DNA: TGCGCCAGCAGCCTTTCGAGGCCCGGGTACGAGCAGTACTTC
D: TRBD2; J: TRBJ2-2; size: NA; V: TRBV2; CDR3: CASSEGTSAGELFF; DNA: TGTGCCAGCAGTGAGGGGACTAGTGCCGGGGAGCTGTTTTTT
D: TRBD2; J: TRBJ2-1; size: NA; V: TRBV3-1/TRBV3-2; CDR3: CASTSPGLAANEQFF; DNA: TGTGCCAGCACCAGCCCGGGACTAGCGGCCAATGAGCAGTTCTTC
D: NA; J: TRBJ1-3; size: NA; V: TRBV12-3/TRBV12-4; CDR3: CASSLSGNTIYF; DNA: TGTGCCAGCAGTTTATCGGGAAACACCATATATTTT
D: TRBD2; J: TRBJ2-7; size: NA; V: TRBV27; CDR3: CASSLGAGVKYEQYF; DNA: TGTGCCAGCAGTTTGGGAGCGGGAGTGAAGTACGAGCAGTACTTC
D: TRBD1; J: TRBJ2-5; size: NA; V: TRBV28; CDR3: CASRGGTGDRETQYF; DNA: TGTGCCAGCAGAGGAGGGACAGGGGACCGGGAGACCCAGTACTTC
D: NA; J: TRBJ2-3; size: NA; V: TRBV5-1; CDR3: CASSLAAGTLQDTQYF; DNA: TGCGCCAGCAGCTTGGCCGCGGGGACTTTGCAAGATACGCAGTATTTT
D: TRBD1; J: TRBJ2-5; size: NA; V: TRBV5-6; CDR3: CASSFGQVRETQYF; DNA: TGTGCCAGCAGCTTCGGACAGGTGAGGGAGACCCAGTACTTC
D: NA; J: TRBJ1-2; size: NA; V: TRBV4-1; CDR3: CASSQALGVNYGYTF; DNA: TGCGCCAGCAGCCAGGCGCTGGGCGTAAACTATGGCTACACCTTC
D: NA; J: TRBJ2-6; size: NA; V: TRBV30; CDR3: CAWSLTQAGANVLTF; DNA: TGTGCCTGGAGTCTTACTCAGGCTGGGGCCAACGTCCTGACTTTC
D: NA; J: TRBJ1-5; size: NA; V: TRBV4-1; CDR3: CASSQDMGQLDQPQHF; DNA: TGCGCCAGCAGCCAAGACATGGGACAACTCGATCAGCCCCAGCATTTT
D: NA; J: TRBJ1-1; size: NA; V: TRBV5-1; CDR3: CASSLDGQQNTEAFF; DNA: TGCGCCAGCAGCTTGGATGGACAGCAGAACACTGAAGCTTTCTTT
D: TRBD2; J: TRBJ2-5; size: NA; V: TRBV5-1; CDR3: CASGDGSGGPGETQYF; DNA: TGCGCCAGCGGGGACGGTAGCGGGGGCCCGGGAGAGACCCAGTACTTC